Listed below are T cell receptor beta chains from one sample, sequenced in a study of control samples from healthy donors and cancer patients. Repertoires were generated with immunoSEQ multiplex PCR, while TCRdb's copy carries only in-frame clones and drops some. Here the sample spans around 150,000 clones, roughly 90% being singletons. Sequenced input: blood. These receptor sequences come from a man aged 25-45 years in good health. CDR3s include the opening cysteine and the closing phenylalanine or tryptophan. Each record gives: CDR3 protein, CDR3 DNA, V gene, D gene, J gene. D genes are given only for firm matches.

CDR3aa: CASSSAREGGNEQFF
CDR3nt: TGTGCCAGCAGCTCAGCGCGGGAGGGGGGGAATGAGCAGTTCTTC
v_gene: TRBV7-9
d_gene: TRBD2
j_gene: TRBJ2-1

CDR3aa: CASSPQMAGDNSPLHF
CDR3nt: TGTGCCAGCTCACCACAAATGGCCGGGGATAATTCACCCCTCCACTTT
v_gene: TRBV18
d_gene: .
j_gene: TRBJ1-6

CDR3aa: CASSLSTQLRTEAFF
CDR3nt: TGTGCCAGCAGTTTATCGACCCAATTAAGGACTGAAGCTTTCTTT
v_gene: TRBV27
d_gene: .
j_gene: TRBJ1-1

CDR3aa: CASSLPGGTNEKLFF
CDR3nt: TGTGCCAGCAGCTTACCAGGGGGAACTAATGAAAAACTGTTTTTT
v_gene: TRBV7-9
d_gene: TRBD1
j_gene: TRBJ1-4

CDR3aa: CASSDRMRGTAEAFF
CDR3nt: TGTGCCAGCAGTGATCGAATGAGAGGGACGGCTGAAGCTTTCTTT
v_gene: TRBV6-1
d_gene: .
j_gene: TRBJ1-1

CDR3aa: CASSPSGHGYEQYF
CDR3nt: TGTGCCAGCAGCCCTTCGGGACACGGCTACGAGCAGTACTTC
v_gene: TRBV7-9
d_gene: .
j_gene: TRBJ2-7

CDR3aa: CASSFTRVDNEQFF
CDR3nt: TGTGCCAGCAGCTTTACGAGGGTAGACAATGAGCAGTTCTTC
v_gene: TRBV7-8
d_gene: .
j_gene: TRBJ2-1

CDR3aa: CAISESRGEGEKLFF
CDR3nt: TGTGCCATCAGTGAGTCAAGAGGGGAGGGTGAAAAACTGTTTTTT
v_gene: TRBV10-3
d_gene: .
j_gene: TRBJ1-4

CDR3aa: CASSSLAGPYEQYF
CDR3nt: TGTGCCAGCAGTTCCCTAGCGGGGCCCTACGAGCAGTACTTC
v_gene: TRBV28
d_gene: TRBD2
j_gene: TRBJ2-7

CDR3aa: CASSQGLTSGFSYEQYF
CDR3nt: TGTGCCAGCAGCCAAGGATTGACTAGCGGTTTCTCCTACGAGCAGTACTTC
v_gene: TRBV4-2
d_gene: TRBD2
j_gene: TRBJ2-7

CDR3aa: CASSGQAEAFF
CDR3nt: TGTGCCAGCTCAGGGCAAGCTGAAGCTTTCTTT
v_gene: TRBV18
d_gene: .
j_gene: TRBJ1-1

CDR3aa: CASSYQGYEQYF
CDR3nt: TGTGCCAGCAGTTATCAGGGCTACGAGCAGTACTTC
v_gene: TRBV27
d_gene: .
j_gene: TRBJ2-7

CDR3aa: CASSFGTSGGRGTGELFF
CDR3nt: TGTGCCAGCAGTTTCGGGACTAGCGGGGGGCGCGGCACCGGGGAGCTGTTTTTT
v_gene: TRBV27
d_gene: TRBD2
j_gene: TRBJ2-2

CDR3aa: CASRAVAGREQYF
CDR3nt: TGTGCCAGCAGGGCAGTAGCGGGGAGAGAGCAGTACTTC
v_gene: TRBV3-1/TRBV3-2
d_gene: TRBD2
j_gene: TRBJ2-7

CDR3aa: CAISRDREKNYGYTF
CDR3nt: TGTGCCATCAGCCGGGACAGGGAGAAGAACTATGGCTACACCTTC
v_gene: TRBV10-3
d_gene: TRBD1
j_gene: TRBJ1-2

CDR3aa: CASSSPRGGEAFF
CDR3nt: TGTGCCAGCAGTTCCCCGCGGGGCGGAGAAGCTTTCTTT
v_gene: TRBV28
d_gene: .
j_gene: TRBJ1-1

CDR3aa: CASSQGGITDTQYF
CDR3nt: TGTGCCAGCAGCCAAGGGGGGATCACAGATACGCAGTATTTT
v_gene: TRBV14
d_gene: .
j_gene: TRBJ2-3

CDR3aa: CASSPLGGTQYF
CDR3nt: TGTGCCAGCAGCCCACTCGGTGGTACGCAGTATTTT
v_gene: TRBV3-1/TRBV3-2
d_gene: .
j_gene: TRBJ2-3

CDR3aa: CASSLGADRRGETQYF
CDR3nt: TGTGCCAGCAGCTTAGGGGCGGACAGACGAGGGGAGACCCAGTACTTC
v_gene: TRBV11-1
d_gene: .
j_gene: TRBJ2-5

CDR3aa: CSASLAAGRSYTF
CDR3nt: TGCAGTGCTAGTTTGGCAGCCGGCCGTAGCTACACCTTC
v_gene: TRBV20-1
d_gene: .
j_gene: TRBJ1-2

CDR3aa: CASTPATGTVPYEQYF
CDR3nt: TGTGCCAGCACCCCCGCCACCGGGACAGTTCCGTACGAGCAGTACTTC
v_gene: TRBV7-9
d_gene: TRBD1
j_gene: TRBJ2-7

CDR3aa: CASSPGLAEQYF
CDR3nt: TGTGCCAGCTCACCGGGACTAGCGGAGCAGTACTTC
v_gene: TRBV18
d_gene: TRBD2
j_gene: TRBJ2-7

CDR3aa: CASSVSSGAYREAFF
CDR3nt: TGTGCCAGCAGCGTCTCTTCGGGGGCTTACAGGGAAGCTTTCTTT
v_gene: TRBV9
d_gene: .
j_gene: TRBJ1-1